This entry lists 8 T cell receptor beta chains sequenced from one sample in a study of T cell changes during pregnancy in multiple sclerosis. TCRdb's copy holds only in-frame clones and misses some; the assay was immunoSEQ multiplex PCR. The sample includes some 48,000 clones, approximately 95% of them seen just once. This specimen consisted of CD8+ T cells from peripheral blood mononuclear cells, obtained in the first trimester of pregnancy. Receptors were obtained from a female donor with multiple sclerosis, enrolled in a pregnancy study.

This clone was seen just once. The V call is TRBV27, the J call TRBJ1-6, with D unclear. The V gene lost 4 bases and the J gene lost 0 bases, with 7 bases spanning the gap. The CDR3 extends over 15 amino acids. Germline-derived CDR1 and CDR2 are MNHEY and SMNVEV (reference sequence). CDR3 region: CASSSRSSYNSPLHF. Written as DNA, the CDR3 is TGTGCCAGCAGTTCGAGGAGCTCCTATAATTCACCCCTCCACTTT.

The chain carries TRBV6-5 and TRBJ2-5; D call uncertain. The germline V gene has CDR1 MNHEY and CDR2 SVGAGI. This CDR3 spans 10 amino acids. Trimming stripped 7 bases from V and 3 bases from J, with 3 bases between. CDR3 DNA sequence: TGTGCCAGCACCGAAGAGACCCAGTACTTC. It encodes CASTEETQYF.

This clone is a singleton in its sample. J is TRBJ2-7 and V is TRBV7-2; 9 positions match TRBD2. This CDR3 has 16 residues. The germline gives CDR1 SGHTA, CDR2 FQGNSA. V lost 5 bases to trimming and J lost 4 bases; unmatched junction nucleotides: 12. The CDR3: CASSNALAGALYEQYF. The CDR3, as DNA: TGTGCCAGCAGCAACGCCTTAGCGGGAGCTTTGTACGAGCAGTACTTC.

The chain links TRBV19 to TRBJ1-5, with D possibly matching TRBD1 (6 bases). Trimming pared 10 bases from V and 0 bases from J, leaving 16 bases between. CDR3 length: 15 residues. From germline, CDR1 is LNHDA and CDR2 SQIVND (reference sequence). CDR3 amino acids: CATQGTPYSNQPQHF. CDR3 in DNA: TGTGCCACCCAAGGGACACCCTATAGCAATCAGCCCCAGCATTTT. Full variable domain (outside the CDR3, taken from reference TRBV19 and TRBJ1-5): DGGITQSPKYLFRKEGQNVTLSCEQNLNHDAMYWYRQDPGQGLRLIYYSQIVNDFQKGDIAEGYSVSREKKESFPLTVTSAQKNPTAFYLCATQGTPYSNQPQHFGDGTRLSIL.

This clone was observed a single time. The chain employs TRBV2 and TRBJ2-7, with TRBD1 matching over 9 bases. The CDR3 covers 13 residues. Germline V CDR1 and CDR2: SNHLY, FYNNEI. Trimming cost V 8 bases and J 2 bases; bases outside gene matches: 4. CDR3 sequence: CASLDRGTYEQYF. DNA for the CDR3: TGTGCCAGCTTGGACAGGGGAACCTACGAGCAGTACTTC. Variable domain in full (rest from reference TRBV2 and TRBJ2-7): EPEVTQTPSHQVTQMGQEVILRCVPISNHLYFYWYRQILGQKVEFLVSFYNNEISEKSEIFDDQFSVERPDGSNFTLKIRSTKLEDSAMYFCASLDRGTYEQYFGPGTRLTVT.

This chain uses TRBV7-6 with TRBJ2-5; 9 bases align to TRBD1. There are 16 residues in the CDR3. From germline, CDR1 is SGHVS and CDR2 FNYEAQ. V lost 5 bases and J lost 4; bases outside the gene matches: 11. DNA of the CDR3: TGTGCCAGCAGCCCTTGGGACAGGGAGGGTCGAGAGACCCAGTACTTC. Its translation is CASSPWDREGRETQYF.

V is TRBV7-9 and J is TRBJ2-1, with TRBD2 as a possible D gene (5 bases). CDR1 and CDR2 from the germline V gene are SEHNR and FQNEAQ (reference sequence). Trimming cost V 3 bases and J 9 bases, with 9 bases left between them. This CDR3 is 12 amino acids long. The CDR3 DNA reads as TGTGCCAGCAGCTTTCTAGCAGCTGAGCAGTTCTTC. The encoded protein is CASSFLAAEQFF.

The chain employs TRBV7-8 and TRBJ1-2; possible D gene TRBD1, 5 bases. Germline CDR1 and CDR2: SGHVS and FQNEAQ. This CDR3 is 12 amino acids long. Trimming stripped 3 bases from V and 8 bases from J, with 10 bases between. The CDR3 region is CASSFGNRGYTF. The CDR3 nucleotides are TGTGCCAGCAGCTTTGGAAACAGGGGCTACACCTTC.